Below, one T cell receptor (beta chain) is given with its context. The data were obtained in a study of blood T cell repertoires in COVID-19. Study context: The analysed material was cDNA or gDNA that came from T cells, B-cell-depleted T cells, or PBMCs.

Germline loops: CDR1 GTSNPN, CDR2 SVGIG (reference sequence). The CDR3 consists of 14 residues. The V gene lost 2 bases and the J gene lost 1 base, with 6 bases spanning the gap. Only in-frame clones appear in the TCRdb table, and some are missing; sequencing was by immunoSEQ multiplex PCR. This table has some 220,000 clones, around nine tenths appearing once. The sequenced material came from peripheral blood. This receptor was identified in a woman between 18 and 29 years old who had recovered from COVID-19. The chain is built from TRBV30 and TRBJ2-6, with TRBD2 as a possible D gene (5 bases). The CDR3 DNA follows: TGTGCCTGGAGTTGGGAGTCTGGGGCCAACGTCCTGACTTTC. This gives the protein CAWSWESGANVLTF. The full variable domain, rest sourced from reference TRBV30 and TRBJ2-6, is SQTIHQWPATLVQPVGSPLSLECTVEGTSNPNLYWYRQAAGRGLQLLFYSVGIGQISSEVPQNLSASRPQDRQFILSSKKLLLSDSGFYLCAWSWESGANVLTFGAGSRLTVL.